Following are 29 T cell receptor beta chains from one sample sequenced in a study of T cells in women clearing cervical HPV infection. TCRdb keeps only in-frame clones here, not all; method: immunoSEQ multiplex PCR. Across about 46,000 clones, the top ten clones capture under 40% of the sample. Specimen: blood buffy coat. The receptors stem from a woman between 18 and 75 years old with a cervical HPV16 infection that either progressed to CIN3+ or cleared (not recorded which).

As for this clone: The read ends 3 residues before the CDR3 terminus; that terminus is restored from the germline J gene. The V call is TRBV18, the J call TRBJ2-2, with D possibly TRBD2 on 6 matching bases. V was shortened by 0 bases and J by 4 bases, with 6 bases between the two germline ends. Germline V lookup: CDR1 KGHSH, CDR2 LQKENI. This CDR3 has 14 residues. CDR3 bases read: TGTGCCAGCTCACCACCCGGGGGCACCGGGGAG. This gives the protein CASSPPGGTGE. The full CDR3 protein is CASSPPGGTGELFF.

Points on this clone: Coverage ceases 3 residues before the CDR3 finishes, and the germline J gene fills in the end. This chain connects TRBV19 to TRBJ2-5, with TRBD2 matching over 7 bases. V trimming: 5 bases; J trimming: 1 base; junction bases outside the gene matches: 7. Germline CDR1 LNHDA, CDR2 SQIVND (reference sequence). The CDR3 length is 15 residues. Incomplete CDR3 DNA: TGTGCCAGTAGTTTCGGGGGGAGGGTCCAAGAGACC. It is translated as CASSFGGRVQET. The full CDR3 protein is CASSFGGRVQETQYF.

With respect to this clone: The read stops 3 residues short of the end of the CDR3; the missing end is completed from the germline J gene. V is TRBV19 and J is TRBJ2-1, with D hard to call. The CDR3 is 14 amino acids. Trimming stripped 9 bases from V and 0 bases from J, with 12 bases between. Germline V gene data show CDR1 as LNHDA and CDR2 as SQIVND (reference sequence). CDR3 protein: CASNAYSSYNEQFF. The sequenced CDR3 bases are TGTGCCAGCAACGCTTATAGCTCCTACAATGAG. The full variable domain, with the rest looked up from reference TRBV19 and TRBJ2-1, is DGGITQSPKYLFRKEGQNVTLSCEQNLNHDAMYWYRQDPGQGLRLIYYSQIVNDFQKGDIAEGYSVSREKKESFPLTVTSAQKNPTAFYLCASNAYSSYNEQFFGPGTRLTVL.

Concerning this clone itself: The sequence runs out 3 residues before the end of the CDR3; the remainder is reconstructed from the germline J gene. V usage is TRBV18 and J usage is TRBJ1-2, with 7 nucleotides matching TRBD1. This CDR3 spans 15 amino acids. CDR1 is KGHSH, CDR2 LQKENI, per germline. The CDR3 region is CASSNQTGITKGYTF. The covered CDR3 bases are TGTGCCAGCTCGAATCAGACAGGGATTACCAAGGGC. Full variable domain (outside the CDR3, taken from reference TRBV18 and TRBJ1-2): NAGVMQNPRHLVRRRGQEARLRCSPMKGHSHVYWYRQLPEEGLKFMVYLQKENIIDESGMPKERFSAEFPKEGPSILRIQQVVRGDSAAYFCASSNQTGITKGYTFGSGTRLTVV.

A word on this clone: The read is 3 residues too short to cover the CDR3 end, so that end is filled in from the germline J gene. V is TRBV11-1 and J is TRBJ2-5; 7 nucleotides align to TRBD2. Germline loops: CDR1 SGHAT, CDR2 FQDESV (reference sequence). The V gene end was trimmed by 3 bases and the J gene end by 2 bases; junction bases not matched to a gene: 3. CDR3 length: 14 residues. CDR3 bases read: TGTGCCAGCAGCTTGGCGGGACTACAAGAGACC. The encoded protein is CASSLAGLQET. The full CDR3 is CASSLAGLQETQYF.

Worth noting for this clone: The read finishes 3 residues shy of the CDR3 end, and the germline J gene is used to complete it. This chain links TRBV20-1 with TRBJ1-2; 8 bases align to TRBD1. CDR3 length equals 14 residues. Germline V lookup: CDR1 DFQATT, CDR2 SNEGSKA (reference sequence). Trimming at V came to 6 bases and at J to 4 bases, leaving 10 bases not matched to a gene. The CDR3 protein is CSAQDRGRIYGYTF. The sequenced part of the CDR3 DNA is TGCAGTGCACAAGACAGGGGCAGAATCTATGGC.

A remark on this clone: The read ends 3 residues shy of where the CDR3 ends; the end is completed using the germline J gene. This chain joins TRBV6-1 and TRBJ2-4; tentative D call: TRBD1 (6 bases). Germline V gene sequence: CDR1 MNHNS, CDR2 SASEGT. The CDR3 runs 16 residues. V gave up 0 bases and J gave up 6 bases, with 15 bases separating them. The CDR3 bases that were read are TGTGCCAGCAGTGAAGCCAGTCAGGGGTTATCAAACATT. It is translated as CASSEASQGLSNI. The entire CDR3 sequence reads CASSEASQGLSNIQYF.

On this clone: The sequence runs out 3 residues before the end of the CDR3; the remainder is reconstructed from the germline J gene. The chain links TRBV19 to TRBJ2-7, with 9 bases fitting TRBD2. From germline, CDR1 is LNHDA and CDR2 SQIVND (reference sequence). Unmatched junction bases numbered 5, after V lost 5 bases and J lost 3 bases. This CDR3 comprises 14 residues. The CDR3 is CASSGLAGVYEQYF. CDR3 DNA (partial): TGTGCCAGTAGTGGGTTAGCGGGAGTCTACGAG.

This chain's CDR3 is CAPRGGNDQPQHF. The part of the CDR3 DNA that was read is TGTGCCCCCAGGGGTGGAAATGATCAGCCC. The chain joins TRBV19 to TRBJ1-5, with D possibly being TRBD1 (6 bases). The read terminates 3 residues ahead of where the CDR3 ends, so the germline J gene completes it. This CDR3 comprises 13 residues. The germline V gene has CDR1 LNHDA and CDR2 SQIVND (reference sequence). Trimming took off 11 bases at V and 5 bases at J, with 16 bases between the two ends.

Notes on this clone: Coverage ceases 3 residues before the CDR3 finishes, and the germline J gene fills in the end. This rearrangement joins TRBV10-3 to TRBJ1-2; 8 positions match TRBD1. The trim removed 7 bases at V and 0 bases at J, leaving 7 bases unmatched. The CDR3 consists of 15 residues. Looked up from germline, CDR1 is ENHRY and CDR2 is SYGVKD. CDR3 DNA, as far as it was read: TGTGCCATCACAGGGGGCATTTCAGCTAACTATGGC. Translation gives CAITGGISANYG. Given in full, the CDR3 is CAITGGISANYGYTF.

Note on this clone: The read stops 3 residues short of the end of the CDR3; the missing end is completed from the germline J gene. The chain carries TRBV7-9 and TRBJ1-1; 8 bases are shared with TRBD1. Germline-derived CDR1 and CDR2 are SEHNR and FQNEAQ (reference sequence). There are 12 residues in the CDR3. The CDR3: CASSGGQDGAFF. Partial CDR3 DNA: TGTGCCAGCAGCGGGGGACAGGACGGG.

To note about this clone: The missing CDR3 end, 3 residues past where the read stops, is filled in from the germline J gene. The rearrangement links TRBV30 to TRBJ2-2; possibly TRBD1 or TRBD2 for D (5 bases each). V dropped 3 bases and J dropped 3 bases, with 14 bases sitting between them. Per germline, CDR1 GTSNPN and CDR2 SVGIG (reference sequence). There are 15 residues in the CDR3. The CDR3 loop reads CAWSEGLGDTGELFF. CDR3 DNA (partial): TGTGCCTGGAGCGAGGGGCTAGGGGACACCGGGGAG.

With regard to this clone: Coverage ceases 3 residues before the CDR3 finishes, and the germline J gene fills in the end. The rearrangement joins TRBV7-9 to TRBJ2-3; 8 nucleotides align to TRBD2. The CDR3 totals 15 residues. V was pared by 1 base and J by 8 bases, with 8 bases of the junction left unmatched. Germline-derived CDR1 and CDR2 are SEHNR and FQNEAQ (reference sequence). The CDR3 protein is CASSLGGTRGGTQYF. The sequenced CDR3 bases are TGTGCCAGCAGCTTAGGAGGGACTAGGGGGGGTACG.

CDR3 amino acids: CAWSGTANEKLFF. Incomplete CDR3 DNA: TGTGCCTGGAGTGGGACAGCGAATGAAAAA. The chain couples TRBV30 to TRBJ1-4; D possibly corresponds to TRBD1 (6 bases). The read ends 3 residues before the CDR3 terminus; that terminus is restored from the germline J gene. Trimming removed 1 base from V and 5 bases from J, with 8 bases in between. In germline, CDR1 is GTSNPN, CDR2 SVGIG (reference sequence). The CDR3 totals 13 residues.

The CDR3 sequence: CASSQFSGANVLTF. The covered CDR3 bases are TGTGCCAGCAGTCAGTTCTCTGGGGCCAACGTC. This rearrangement joins TRBV6-4 to TRBJ2-6; D remains ambiguous. The CDR3 end is not reached by the read, which stops 3 residues before it; the germline J gene fills it in. CDR1 and CDR2 from the germline V gene are MRHNA and SNTAGT. V was cut by 5 bases and J by 0 bases, with 5 bases left in between. The CDR3 spans 14 residues.

Concerning this clone itself: The CDR3 extends 3 residues past the end of the read, so its final part is completed from the germline J gene. The chain carries TRBV5-6 and TRBJ2-5; 10 bases map to TRBD1. CDR3 size: 15 residues. Germline assignment: CDR1 SGHDT and CDR2 YYEEEE. V trimming: 4 bases; J trimming: 5 bases; junction bases outside the gene matches: 8. CDR3 region: CASSLATGGRETQYF. The covered CDR3 bases are TGTGCCAGCAGCCTGGCGACAGGGGGCAGGGAGACC.

Remarks on this clone: From the germline J gene comes the end of the CDR3, since the read stops 3 residues before it. The J gene is TRBJ1-1, the V gene TRBV7-2; no clear D gene. The CDR3 consists of 14 residues. Germline assignment: CDR1 SGHTA and CDR2 FQGNSA. The DNA read from the CDR3 is TGTGCCAGCAGTTTCGGTCCATCAGCGCCGAGC. This translates into CASSFGPSAPS. The CDR3 in full is CASSFGPSAPSAFF.

Regarding this clone: The sequence runs out 3 residues before the end of the CDR3; the remainder is reconstructed from the germline J gene. The chain joins TRBV20-1 to TRBJ2-3; TRBD1 matches 7 bases. Germline V gene lookup returns CDR1 DFQATT and CDR2 SNEGSKA (reference sequence). The CDR3 has 16 residues. Germline trimming cut 5 bases from V and 4 bases from J; bases unmatched to any gene: 15. The CDR3 loop is CSAAGTEHQPSDTQYF. Partial CDR3 DNA: TGCAGTGCTGCCGGGACAGAGCATCAGCCTTCAGATACG.

Concerning this clone: The sequenced fragment ends 3 residues before the CDR3 boundary, so the rest is inferred from the germline J gene. The rearrangement links TRBV19 to TRBJ1-1, with 8 bases lining up with TRBD1. Trimming removed 5 bases from V and 6 bases from J; junction bases left unmatched: 8. This CDR3 region has 14 residues. The germline CDR1 and CDR2 sequences are LNHDA and SQIVND (reference sequence). CDR3 amino acids: CASSLGQGWAEAFF. The CDR3 DNA, read in part, is TGTGCCAGTAGTTTAGGACAGGGTTGGGCTGAA. Using reference TRBV19 and TRBJ1-1 for the parts outside the CDR3, the full variable domain is DGGITQSPKYLFRKEGQNVTLSCEQNLNHDAMYWYRQDPGQGLRLIYYSQIVNDFQKGDIAEGYSVSREKKESFPLTVTSAQKNPTAFYLCASSLGQGWAEAFFGQGTRLTVV.

About this clone: The read finishes 3 residues shy of the CDR3 end, and the germline J gene is used to complete it. This chain uses TRBV11-2 with TRBJ1-3; D is possibly TRBD1 (6 bases). The germline V and J ends were trimmed by 6 bases and 1 base, with 13 bases remaining between them. CDR1 and CDR2 (germline): SGHAT, FQNNGV. The length of the CDR3 is 15 residues. The CDR3 is CASSQQGASGNTIYF. The CDR3 DNA, read in part, is TGTGCCAGCAGTCAACAGGGTGCGTCTGGAAACACC.

Concerning this clone: The DNA ends 3 residues before the CDR3 does, and the rest of the CDR3 is filled in from the germline J gene. The V call is TRBV7-3, the J call TRBJ1-1; TRBD1 aligns across 9 bases. J was trimmed by 1 base and V by 5 bases; bases with no gene match: 2. The CDR3 is 14 amino acids. Germline loops: CDR1 SGHTA, CDR2 FQGTGA. CDR3 in amino acids: CASSPGQGNTEAFF. CDR3 DNA, as far as it was read: TGTGCCAGCAGCCCGGGACAGGGGAACACTGAA.

About this clone itself: The read terminates 3 residues ahead of where the CDR3 ends, so the germline J gene completes it. This chain links TRBV2 with TRBJ2-2; the D gene is possibly TRBD1 (6 bases). This CDR3 has 13 residues. Germline CDR1 reads SNHLY; CDR2 reads FYNNEI. The covered CDR3 bases are TGTGCCAGCGATAAGACAGGTGGTGAAAAG. It encodes CASDKTGGEK. The entire CDR3 protein reads CASDKTGGEKLFF.

Notes on this clone: The read gets to within 3 residues of the CDR3 end, and the germline J gene fills in the rest. The chain has TRBV19 and TRBJ1-2; 10 positions agree with TRBD1. This CDR3 is built from 15 residues. Germline-derived CDR1 and CDR2 are LNHDA and SQIVND (reference sequence). The CDR3 region is CASSSDRGRVNDYTF. Partial CDR3 DNA: TGTGCCAGTAGTAGCGACAGGGGGCGGGTCAATGAC.

Turning to this clone: The CDR3 goes on 3 residues after the read ends, and that part is filled in from the germline J gene. The gene calls are TRBV7-8 and TRBJ1-1; TRBD1 matches at 7 bases. The CDR3 totals 16 residues. CDR1 and CDR2 (germline): SGHVS, FQNEAQ. V dropped 2 bases and J dropped 0; count of bases not matched to a gene: 6. CDR3 bases read: TGTGCCAGCAGCTTATCAGGGGGTTTTGTGAACACTGAA. Translated: CASSLSGGFVNTE. Given in full, the CDR3 is CASSLSGGFVNTEAFF.

Comment on this clone: The CDR3 end lies 3 residues beyond the end of the read and is filled in from the germline J gene. This chain uses TRBV6-2 or TRBV6-3 with TRBJ1-1; D is possibly TRBD1 (5 bases). Germline V lookup: CDR1 MNHEY, CDR2 SVGEGT. V lost 0 bases to trimming and J lost 3 bases, with 11 bases between them. The CDR3 is 15 residues long. The CDR3 reads CASSYSQGRDTEAFF. The covered CDR3 bases are TGTGCCAGCAGTTACTCGCAGGGTCGGGACACTGAA.

Turning to this clone: The read finishes 3 residues shy of the CDR3 end, and the germline J gene is used to complete it. This chain joins TRBV20-1 and TRBJ2-7; unclear D gene. This CDR3 has 14 residues. In germline, CDR1 is DFQATT, CDR2 SNEGSKA (reference sequence). Trimming shortened V by 4 bases and J by 0 bases, and 13 bases separated the two germline ends. The CDR3 bases that were read are TGCAGTGCTACCGTGATCAGTAACTCCTACGAG. Protein product: CSATVISNSYE. The complete CDR3 protein is CSATVISNSYEQYF.

Points on this clone: The read halts 3 residues ahead of the CDR3 end, with the missing end drawn from the germline J gene. The V and J genes are TRBV14 and TRBJ2-3, with D uncertain. CDR3 size: 11 residues. V was pared by 4 bases and J by 6 bases, with 5 bases between. Germline V gives CDR1 SGHDN, CDR2 FVKESK. The chain's CDR3 is CASSLYDTQYF. Partial CDR3 DNA: TGTGCCAGCAGCCTATATGATACG. Using reference TRBV14 and TRBJ2-3 for the parts outside the CDR3, the full variable domain is EAGVTQFPSHSVIEKGQTVTLRCDPISGHDNLYWYRRVMGKEIKFLLHFVKESKQDESGMPNNRFLAERTGGTYSTLKVQPAELEDSGVYFCASSLYDTQYFGPGTRLTVL.

Concerning this clone itself: The DNA ends 3 residues before the CDR3 does, and the rest of the CDR3 is filled in from the germline J gene. The chain is built from TRBV7-2 and TRBJ2-3; possibly TRBD2 for D (5 bases). This CDR3 is built from 16 residues. V was shortened by 0 bases and J by 5 bases, with 15 bases between the two germline ends. Germline V lookup: CDR1 SGHTA, CDR2 FQGNSA. The CDR3 DNA, read in part, is TGTGCCAGCAGCTTAGCGTTTTGGAGCGGAAGAGATACG. Protein product: CASSLAFWSGRDT. The complete CDR3 protein is CASSLAFWSGRDTQYF.

A remark on this clone: The observed sequence ends 3 residues before the CDR3 terminus, with the missing tail filled in from the germline J gene. The chain carries TRBV7-6 and TRBJ2-3, with 9 positions matching TRBD2. CDR3 size: 17 residues. With V trimmed by 4 bases and J by 6 bases, 14 bases remained unmatched. The germline V gene encodes CDR1 SGHVS and CDR2 FNYEAQ. Here the CDR3 reads CASSSTTLAGAWDTQYF. The part of the CDR3 DNA that was read is TGTGCCAGCAGCTCCACCACCTTAGCGGGAGCGTGGGATACG.